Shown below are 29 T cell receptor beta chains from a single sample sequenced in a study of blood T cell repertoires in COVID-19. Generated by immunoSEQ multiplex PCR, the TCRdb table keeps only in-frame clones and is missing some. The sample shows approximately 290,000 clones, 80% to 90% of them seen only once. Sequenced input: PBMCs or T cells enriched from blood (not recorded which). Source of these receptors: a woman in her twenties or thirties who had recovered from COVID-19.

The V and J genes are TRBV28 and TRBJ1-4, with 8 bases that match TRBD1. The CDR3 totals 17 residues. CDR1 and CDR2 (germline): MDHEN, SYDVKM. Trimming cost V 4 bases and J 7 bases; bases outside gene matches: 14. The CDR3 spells CASSSHRRGQASEKLFF. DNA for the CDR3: TGTGCCAGCAGTTCACATCGCCGGGGACAGGCAAGTGAAAAACTGTTTTTT.

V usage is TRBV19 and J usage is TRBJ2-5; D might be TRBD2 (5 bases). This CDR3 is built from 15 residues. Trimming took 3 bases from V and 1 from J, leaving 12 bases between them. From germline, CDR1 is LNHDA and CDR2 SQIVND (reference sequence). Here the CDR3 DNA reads TGTGCCAGTAGTATTCACAGCGGCAGCCAAGAGACCCAGTACTTC. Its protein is CASSIHSGSQETQYF.

The CDR3 sequence is CASKNHRGSSYNEQFF. CDR3 DNA: TGTGCCAGCAAAAACCACAGGGGAAGCTCCTACAATGAGCAGTTCTTC. The gene calls are TRBV11-1 and TRBJ2-1, with TRBD1 matching 7 bases. The CDR3 extends over 16 amino acids. V lost 7 bases to trimming and J lost 0 bases; unmatched junction nucleotides: 9. Germline V CDR1 and CDR2: SGHAT, FQDESV (reference sequence).

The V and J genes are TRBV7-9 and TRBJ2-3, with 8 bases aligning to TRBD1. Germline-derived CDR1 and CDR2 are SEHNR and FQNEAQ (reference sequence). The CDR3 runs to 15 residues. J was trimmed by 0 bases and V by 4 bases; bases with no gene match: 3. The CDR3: CASSSRDRSTDTQYF. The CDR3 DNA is TGTGCCAGCAGCTCCCGGGACAGGAGCACAGATACGCAGTATTTT.

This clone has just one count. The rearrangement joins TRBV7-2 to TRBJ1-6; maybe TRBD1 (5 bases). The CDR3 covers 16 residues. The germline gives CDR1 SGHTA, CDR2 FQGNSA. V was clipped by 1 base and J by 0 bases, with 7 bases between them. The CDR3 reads CASSLVDSSYNSPLHF. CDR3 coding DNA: TGTGCCAGCAGCTTAGTAGACAGCTCCTATAATTCACCCCTCCACTTT.

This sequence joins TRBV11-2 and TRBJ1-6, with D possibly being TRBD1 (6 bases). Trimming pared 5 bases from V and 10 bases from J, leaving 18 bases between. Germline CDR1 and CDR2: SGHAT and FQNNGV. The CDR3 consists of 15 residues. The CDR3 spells CASSQQGALRSPLHF. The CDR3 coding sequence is TGTGCCAGCAGCCAACAGGGCGCTCTCCGCTCACCCCTCCACTTT.

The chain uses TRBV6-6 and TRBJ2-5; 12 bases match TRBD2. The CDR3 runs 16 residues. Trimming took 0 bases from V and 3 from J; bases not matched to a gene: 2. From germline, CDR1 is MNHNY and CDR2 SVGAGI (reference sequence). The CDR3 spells CASSYSRTSGEETQYF. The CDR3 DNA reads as TGTGCCAGCAGTTACTCGAGGACTAGCGGGGAAGAGACCCAGTACTTC.

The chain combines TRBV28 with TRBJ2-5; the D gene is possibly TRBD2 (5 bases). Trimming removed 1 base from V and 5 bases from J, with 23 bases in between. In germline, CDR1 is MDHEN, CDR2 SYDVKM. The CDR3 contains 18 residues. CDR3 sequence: CASSLSHSRAWSLETQYF. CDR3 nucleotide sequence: TGTGCCAGCAGTTTATCCCATTCGCGGGCTTGGTCGTTGGAGACCCAGTACTTC.

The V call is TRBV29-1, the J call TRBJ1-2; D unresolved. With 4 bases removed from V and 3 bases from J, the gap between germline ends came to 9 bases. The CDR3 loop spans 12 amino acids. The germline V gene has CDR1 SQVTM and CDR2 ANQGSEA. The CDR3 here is CSVGPEDYGYTF. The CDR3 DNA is TGCAGCGTTGGACCGGAGGACTATGGCTACACCTTC. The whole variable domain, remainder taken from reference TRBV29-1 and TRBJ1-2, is SAVISQKPSRDICQRGTSLTIQCQVDSQVTMMFWYRQQPGQSLTLIATANQGSEATYESGFVIDKFPISRPNLTFSTLTVSNMSPEDSSIYLCSVGPEDYGYTFGSGTRLTVV.

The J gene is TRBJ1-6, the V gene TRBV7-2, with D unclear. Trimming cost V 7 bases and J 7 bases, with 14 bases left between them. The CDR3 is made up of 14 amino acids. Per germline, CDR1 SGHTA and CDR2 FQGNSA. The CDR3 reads CASNSMIWNSPLHF. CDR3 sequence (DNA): TGTGCCAGCAACTCTATGATTTGGAATTCACCCCTCCACTTT.

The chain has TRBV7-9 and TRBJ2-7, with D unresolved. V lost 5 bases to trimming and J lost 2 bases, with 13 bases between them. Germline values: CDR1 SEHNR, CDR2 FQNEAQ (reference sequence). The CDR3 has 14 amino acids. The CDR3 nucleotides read TGTGCCAGCAGCCTAAAGACAAACACCTACGAGCAGTACTTC. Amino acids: CASSLKTNTYEQYF.

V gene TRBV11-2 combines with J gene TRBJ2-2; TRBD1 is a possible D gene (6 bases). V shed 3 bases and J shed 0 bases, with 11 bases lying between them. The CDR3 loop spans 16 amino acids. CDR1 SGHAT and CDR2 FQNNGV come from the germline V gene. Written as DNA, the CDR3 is TGTGCCAGCAGCTTCGGACAGAACCCGAACACCGGGGAGCTGTTTTTT. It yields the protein CASSFGQNPNTGELFF.

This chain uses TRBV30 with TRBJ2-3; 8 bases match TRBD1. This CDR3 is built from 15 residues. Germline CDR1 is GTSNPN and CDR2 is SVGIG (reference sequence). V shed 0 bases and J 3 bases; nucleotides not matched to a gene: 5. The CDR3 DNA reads TGTGCCTGGAGTGTACGCAGGGGGCAGACAGATACGCAGTATTTT. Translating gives CAWSVRRGQTDTQYF.

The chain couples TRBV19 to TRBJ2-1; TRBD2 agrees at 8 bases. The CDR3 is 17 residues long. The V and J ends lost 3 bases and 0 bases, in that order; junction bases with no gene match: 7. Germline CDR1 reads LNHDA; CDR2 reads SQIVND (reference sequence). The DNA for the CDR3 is TGTGCCAGTAGTATGATCGGAAGCGGGAGCTCCTACAATGAGCAGTTCTTC. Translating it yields CASSMIGSGSSYNEQFF.

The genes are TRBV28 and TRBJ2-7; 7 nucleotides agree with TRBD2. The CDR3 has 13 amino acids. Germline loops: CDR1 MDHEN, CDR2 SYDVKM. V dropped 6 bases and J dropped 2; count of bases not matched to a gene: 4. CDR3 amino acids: CASRGGTTYEQYF. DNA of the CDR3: TGTGCCAGCAGGGGAGGGACGACCTACGAGCAGTACTTC.

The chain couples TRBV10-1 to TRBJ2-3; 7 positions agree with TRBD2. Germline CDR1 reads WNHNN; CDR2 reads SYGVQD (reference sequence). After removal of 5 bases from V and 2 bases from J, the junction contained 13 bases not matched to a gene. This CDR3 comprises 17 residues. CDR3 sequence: CASSLTKASGYTDTQYF. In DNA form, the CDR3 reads TGCGCCAGCAGTCTTACAAAAGCTAGCGGCTACACAGATACGCAGTATTTT.

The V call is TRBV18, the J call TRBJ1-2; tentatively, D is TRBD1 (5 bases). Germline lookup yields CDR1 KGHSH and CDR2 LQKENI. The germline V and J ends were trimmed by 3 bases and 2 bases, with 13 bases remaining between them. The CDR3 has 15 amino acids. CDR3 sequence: CASSPMQEGNYGYTF. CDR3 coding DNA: TGTGCCAGCTCACCTATGCAGGAGGGGAACTATGGCTACACCTTC.

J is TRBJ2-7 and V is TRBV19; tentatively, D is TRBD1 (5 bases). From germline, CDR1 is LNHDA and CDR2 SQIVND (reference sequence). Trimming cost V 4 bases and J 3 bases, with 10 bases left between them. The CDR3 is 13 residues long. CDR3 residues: CASSTTVSYEQYF. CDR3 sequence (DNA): TGTGCCAGTAGTACGACAGTCAGCTACGAGCAGTACTTC. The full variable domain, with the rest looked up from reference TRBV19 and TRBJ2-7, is DGGITQSPKYLFRKEGQNVTLSCEQNLNHDAMYWYRQDPGQGLRLIYYSQIVNDFQKGDIAEGYSVSREKKESFPLTVTSAQKNPTAFYLCASSTTVSYEQYFGPGTRLTVT.

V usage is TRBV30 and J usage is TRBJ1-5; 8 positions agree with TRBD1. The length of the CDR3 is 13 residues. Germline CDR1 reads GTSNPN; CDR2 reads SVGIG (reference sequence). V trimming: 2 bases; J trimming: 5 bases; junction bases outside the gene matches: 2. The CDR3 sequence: CAWSPGQDQPQHF. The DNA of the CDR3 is TGTGCCTGGAGTCCGGGACAGGATCAGCCCCAGCATTTT.

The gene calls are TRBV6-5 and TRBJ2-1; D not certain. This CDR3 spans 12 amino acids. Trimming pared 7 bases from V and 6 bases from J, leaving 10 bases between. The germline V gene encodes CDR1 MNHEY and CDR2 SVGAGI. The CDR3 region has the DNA TGTGCCAGCAATAATCCTTTCAATGAGCAGTTCTTC. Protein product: CASNNPFNEQFF.

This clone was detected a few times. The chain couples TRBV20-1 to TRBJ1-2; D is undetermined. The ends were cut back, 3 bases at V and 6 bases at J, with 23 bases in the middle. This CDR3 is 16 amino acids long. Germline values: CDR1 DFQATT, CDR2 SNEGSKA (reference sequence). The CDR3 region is CSASPRPGSKADGYTF. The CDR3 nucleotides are TGCAGTGCTAGTCCCCGACCGGGATCCAAAGCCGATGGCTACACCTTC.

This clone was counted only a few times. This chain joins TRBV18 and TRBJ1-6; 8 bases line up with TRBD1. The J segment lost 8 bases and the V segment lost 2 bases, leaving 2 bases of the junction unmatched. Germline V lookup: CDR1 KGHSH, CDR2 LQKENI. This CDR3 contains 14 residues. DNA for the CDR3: TGTGCCAGCTCACCAGTGACAGGGGATTCACCCCTCCACTTT. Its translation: CASSPVTGDSPLHF. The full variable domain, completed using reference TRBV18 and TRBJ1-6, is NAGVMQNPRHLVRRRGQEARLRCSPMKGHSHVYWYRQLPEEGLKFMVYLQKENIIDESGMPKERFSAEFPKEGPSILRIQQVVRGDSAAYFCASSPVTGDSPLHFGNGTRLTVT.

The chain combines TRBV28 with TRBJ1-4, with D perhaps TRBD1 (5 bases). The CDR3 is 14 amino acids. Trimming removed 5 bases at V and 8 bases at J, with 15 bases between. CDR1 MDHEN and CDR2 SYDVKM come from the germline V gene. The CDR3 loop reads CASSPALGPEKLFF. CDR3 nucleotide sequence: TGTGCCAGCAGTCCCGCCCTGGGGCCAGAAAAACTGTTTTTT.

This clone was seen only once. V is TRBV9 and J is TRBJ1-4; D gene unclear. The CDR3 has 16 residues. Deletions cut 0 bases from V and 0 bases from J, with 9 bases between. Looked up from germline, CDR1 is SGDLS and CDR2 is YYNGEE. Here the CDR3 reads CASSVAGGATNEKLFF. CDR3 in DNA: TGTGCCAGCAGCGTAGCGGGCGGGGCAACTAATGAAAAACTGTTTTTT.

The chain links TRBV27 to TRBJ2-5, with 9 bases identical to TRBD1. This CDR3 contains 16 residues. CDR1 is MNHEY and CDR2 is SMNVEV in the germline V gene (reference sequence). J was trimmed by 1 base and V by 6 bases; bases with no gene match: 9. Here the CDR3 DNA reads TGTGCCAGCAGCCGAGGGACAGGGTCGCTCCAAGAGACCCAGTACTTC. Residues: CASSRGTGSLQETQYF.

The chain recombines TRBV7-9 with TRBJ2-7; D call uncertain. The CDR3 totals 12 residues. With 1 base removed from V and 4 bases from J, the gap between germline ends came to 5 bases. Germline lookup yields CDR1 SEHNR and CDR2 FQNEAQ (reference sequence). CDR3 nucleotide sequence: TGTGCCAGCAGCTTAGGGAGTTACGAGCAGTACTTC. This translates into CASSLGSYEQYF.

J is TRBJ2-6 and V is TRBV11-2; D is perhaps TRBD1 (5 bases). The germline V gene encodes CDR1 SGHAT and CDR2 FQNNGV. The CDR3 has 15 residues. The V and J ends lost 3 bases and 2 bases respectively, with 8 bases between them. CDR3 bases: TGTGCCAGCAGCTTCAGGGAAACTGGGGCCAACGTCCTGACTTTC. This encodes CASSFRETGANVLTF.

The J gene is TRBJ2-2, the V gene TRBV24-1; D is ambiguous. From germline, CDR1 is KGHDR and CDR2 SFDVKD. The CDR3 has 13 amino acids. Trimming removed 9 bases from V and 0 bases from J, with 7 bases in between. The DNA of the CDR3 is TGTGCCACCCGCGCTCCGAACACCGGGGAGCTGTTTTTT. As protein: CATRAPNTGELFF.

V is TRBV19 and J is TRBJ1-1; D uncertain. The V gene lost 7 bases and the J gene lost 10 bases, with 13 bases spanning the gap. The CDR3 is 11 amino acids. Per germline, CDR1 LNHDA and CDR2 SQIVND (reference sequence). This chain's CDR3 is CASIVEFTAFF. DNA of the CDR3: TGTGCCAGTATCGTGGAGTTTACAGCTTTCTTT.